A selection of T cell receptor beta chains follows, all from one sample in a study of blood T cell repertoires in COVID-19. Produced via immunoSEQ multiplex PCR; TCRdb's table is partial and in-frame only. The sample shows 150,000 to 200,000 clones, 65% to 90% of them seen only once. The sample taken for sequencing was peripheral blood. The receptors were gathered from a man aged 50 to 59 with active or convalescent COVID-19. Both conserved end residues are trimmed from each CDR3.

TRBJ2-7,TRBV21-1,ASSLTGAC
TRBJ2-2,TRBV4-3,ASSRIAGELF
TRBJ2-3,TRBV27,ASSTTTDTQY
TRBJ1-1,TRBV18,ASSPPLGQGMNTEAF
TRBJ2-2,TRBV30,AWSMEWRLSGELF
TRBJ1-1,TRBV7-2,ASRRGHSNTEAF
TRBJ1-5,TRBV27,ASGGTQPQH
TRBJ2-2,TRBV5-5,ASSLQNTGELF
TRBJ2-1,TRBV29-1,SVELPRASAYNEQF
TRBJ1-1,TRBV27,ATRDRENTEAF
TRBJ1-6,TRBV3-1/TRBV3-2,ASSQEPGTGTSPLH
TRBJ1-2,TRBV5-1,ASSFQTETNYGYT
TRBJ2-7,TRBV24-1,ATSLTGTPSEEQY
TRBJ2-7,TRBV3-1/TRBV3-2,ASSSPSGGRTYEQY
TRBJ2-1,TRBV19,ASSTKTGGLNEQF
TRBJ2-2,TRBV10-2,ASRFDRGLGGELF
TRBJ2-5,TRBV11-2,ASSTTARTEVAQY
TRBJ2-7,TRBV18,ASSPSTSGSPYEQY
TRBJ2-2,TRBV30,AWNPGTGPGELF
TRBJ1-2,TRBV3-1/TRBV3-2,ASSRSGSTDGYT
TRBJ1-2,TRBV3-1/TRBV3-2,ASSQEGQGHYGYT
TRBJ2-3,TRBV11-2,ASSSKLAGVTDTQY
TRBJ2-1,TRBV20-1,SASLPGWSYEQF
TRBJ2-3,TRBV5-1,ASSLDGQGSTDTQY
TRBJ2-5,TRBV9,ASTRLAGTGETQY
TRBJ1-1,TRBV3-1/TRBV3-2,ATGGREAF
TRBJ1-1,TRBV30,AWSRRLPREAF
TRBJ2-7,TRBV24-1,ATSDSTGGGAYEQY
TRBJ2-5,TRBV19,ASSSSLSGRRETQY
TRBJ2-2,TRBV2,ASRRTGVGGFTGELF
TRBJ2-7,TRBV11-3,ASSSQGGQGDEQY
TRBJ1-3,TRBV18,ASSQTGSGNTIY
TRBJ2-1,TRBV5-4,ASSFDRGADNEQF
TRBJ2-2,TRBV7-2,ASRHGSKLF
TRBJ2-3,TRBV7-2,ASSLTSGGPGDTQY
TRBJ1-3,TRBV27,ASSTTGAGNTIY
TRBJ1-6,TRBV25-1,ASSGPDRANSPLH
TRBJ1-2,TRBV2,ASRTEVTNYGYT